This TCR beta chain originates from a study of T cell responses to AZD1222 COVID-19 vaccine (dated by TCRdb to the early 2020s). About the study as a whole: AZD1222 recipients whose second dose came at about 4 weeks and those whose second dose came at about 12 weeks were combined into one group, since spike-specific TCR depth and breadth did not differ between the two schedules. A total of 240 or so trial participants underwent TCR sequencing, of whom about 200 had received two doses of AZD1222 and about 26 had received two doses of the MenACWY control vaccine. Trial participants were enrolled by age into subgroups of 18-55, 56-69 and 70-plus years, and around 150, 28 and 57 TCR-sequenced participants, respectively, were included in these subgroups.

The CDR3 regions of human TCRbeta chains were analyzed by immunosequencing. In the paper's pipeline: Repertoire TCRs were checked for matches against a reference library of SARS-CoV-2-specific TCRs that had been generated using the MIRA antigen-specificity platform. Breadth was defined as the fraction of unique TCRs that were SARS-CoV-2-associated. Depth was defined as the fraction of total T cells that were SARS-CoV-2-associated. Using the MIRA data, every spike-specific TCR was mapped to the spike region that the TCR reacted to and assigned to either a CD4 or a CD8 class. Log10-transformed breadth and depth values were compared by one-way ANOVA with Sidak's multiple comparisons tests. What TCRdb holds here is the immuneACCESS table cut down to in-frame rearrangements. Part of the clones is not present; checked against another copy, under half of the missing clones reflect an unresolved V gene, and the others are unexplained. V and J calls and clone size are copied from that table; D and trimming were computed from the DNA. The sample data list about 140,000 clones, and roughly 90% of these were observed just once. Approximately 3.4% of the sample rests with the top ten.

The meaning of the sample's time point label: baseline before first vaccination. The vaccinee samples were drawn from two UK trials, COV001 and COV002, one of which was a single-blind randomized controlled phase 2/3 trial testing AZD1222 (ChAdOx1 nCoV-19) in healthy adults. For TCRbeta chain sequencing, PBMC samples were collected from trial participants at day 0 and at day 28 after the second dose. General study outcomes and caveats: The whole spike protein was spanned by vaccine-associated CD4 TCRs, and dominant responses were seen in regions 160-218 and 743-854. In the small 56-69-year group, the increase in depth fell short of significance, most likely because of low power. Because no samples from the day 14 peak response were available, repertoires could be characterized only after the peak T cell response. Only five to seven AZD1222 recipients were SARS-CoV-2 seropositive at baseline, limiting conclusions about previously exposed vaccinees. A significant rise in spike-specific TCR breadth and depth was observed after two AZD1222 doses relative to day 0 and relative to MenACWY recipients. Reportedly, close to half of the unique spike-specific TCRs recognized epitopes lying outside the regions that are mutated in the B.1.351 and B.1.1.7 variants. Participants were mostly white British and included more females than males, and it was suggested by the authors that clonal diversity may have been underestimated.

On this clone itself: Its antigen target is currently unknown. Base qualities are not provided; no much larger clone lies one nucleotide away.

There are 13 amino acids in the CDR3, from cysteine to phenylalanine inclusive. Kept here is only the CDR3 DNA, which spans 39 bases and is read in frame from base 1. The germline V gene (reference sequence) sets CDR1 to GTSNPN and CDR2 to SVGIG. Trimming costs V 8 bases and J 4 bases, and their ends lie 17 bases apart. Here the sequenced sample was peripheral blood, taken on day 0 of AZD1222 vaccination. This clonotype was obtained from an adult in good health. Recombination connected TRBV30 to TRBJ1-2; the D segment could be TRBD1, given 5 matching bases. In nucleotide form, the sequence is TGTGCCCGAGAGACAGATTACCTCTATGGCTACACCTTC. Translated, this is CARETDYLYGYTF. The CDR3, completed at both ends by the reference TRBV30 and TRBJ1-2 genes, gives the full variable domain SQTIHQWPATLVQPVGSPLSLECTVEGTSNPNLYWYRQAAGRGLQLLFYSVGIGQISSEVPQNLSASRPQDRQFILSSKKLLLSDSGFYLCARETDYLYGYTFGSGTRLTVV.